This TCR beta chain comes out of a study of control samples from healthy donors and cancer patients. V lost 5 bases and J 6 bases, leaving 15 bases between the germline ends. The CDR3 length is 14 residues. CDR1 and CDR2 from the germline V gene are SGDLS and YYNGEE. Here immunoSEQ multiplex PCR was the method, and the copy in TCRdb shows in-frame clones only, minus some. The table lists about 150,000 clones, about 86% of them singletons. This TCR was recovered from a man younger than 35 in good health. The sequencing sample was made of blood. The chain recombines TRBV9 with TRBJ2-1, with D perhaps matching TRBD2 (6 bases). The CDR3 loop is CASSVGRRGNEQFF. CDR3 sequence (DNA): TGTGCCAGCAGTGTGGGGAGGCGGGGCAATGAGCAGTTCTTC.